These T cell receptor beta chains were read from a single sample in a study of blood T cell repertoires in COVID-19. The data were produced by immunoSEQ multiplex PCR, yet TCRdb's version contains in-frame clones alone and is incomplete. The sample carries approximately 200,000 clones, around four fifths recorded once. The sample comprised peripheral blood. These receptors were collected from a woman older than 75 with COVID-19, enrolled during active disease. The CDR3 runs from the conserved cysteine through the conserved F or W. A D gene is named only where the DNA matches it firmly. For some rows the clone size is stated as once, few or many, or as a class when expanded; others skip it.

NA	TRBV18	TRBJ2-2	TRBD2	TGTGCCAGCTCACCACGGGATAGCGGGGACGGGGAGCTGTTTTTT	CASSPRDSGDGELFF
NA	TRBV18	TRBJ1-2	NA	TGTGCCAGCTCAGGAGACAGGTCTTACTATGGCTACACCTTC	CASSGDRSYYGYTF
NA	TRBV5-1	TRBJ1-1	NA	TGCGCCAGTGCACAACCGCAGAACACTGAAGCTTTCTTT	CASAQPQNTEAFF
few	TRBV3-1/TRBV3-2	TRBJ1-1	NA	TGTGCCAGCAGCCAGGGGAGGAACACTGAAGCTTTCTTT	CASSQGRNTEAFF
once	TRBV2	TRBJ1-3	TRBD1	TGTGCCAGCAGTCTGGGACAGGGAAGGTCTGGAAACACCATATATTTT	CASSLGQGRSGNTIYF
NA	TRBV5-1	TRBJ1-5	NA	TGCGCCAGCAGCCCGGACGGGGATCAGCCCCAGCATTTT	CASSPDGDQPQHF
NA	TRBV2	TRBJ2-3	NA	TGTGCCCACTTAGGGGGATCGTCGGCTCACGCAGATACGCAGTATTTT	CAHLGGSSAHADTQYF
few	TRBV5-1	TRBJ1-4	NA	TGCGCCAGCAGCTTGGGCGGGGGTTATGAAAAACTGTTTTTT	CASSLGGGYEKLFF
NA	TRBV10-3	TRBJ1-6	TRBD1	TGTGCCATCAGTGAGGAAACAGGGGGTTCACCCCTCCACTTT	CAISEETGGSPLHF
NA	TRBV7-2	TRBJ2-3	TRBD2	TGTGCCAGCAGCTTAGTGGCTAGCGGGGGCCTAGCAGATACGCAGTATTTT	CASSLVASGGLADTQYF
NA	TRBV7-9	TRBJ2-4	NA	TGTGCCAGCAGCTTAGGCCCCGGACTGACCAAAAACATTCAGTACTTC	CASSLGPGLTKNIQYF
few	TRBV1	TRBJ1-1	NA	TGCACCAGCAGCCAACCGGAGGCGAACACTGAAGCTTTCTTT	CTSSQPEANTEAFF
NA	TRBV6-5	TRBJ1-1	TRBD1	TGTGCCAGCAGGGGTCAGGGGGCGAACACTGAAGCTTTCTTT	CASRGQGANTEAFF
NA	TRBV24-1	TRBJ2-2	TRBD1	TGTGCCACCAGTGATCTAGGACAGGGGGCCGGCGGGGAGCTGTTTTTT	CATSDLGQGAGGELFF
NA	TRBV3-1/TRBV3-2	TRBJ1-4	NA	TGTGCCAGCAGCCTAGGAGGAGCAACTAATGAAAAACTGTTTTTT	CASSLGGATNEKLFF
NA	TRBV19	TRBJ1-5	NA	TGTGCCAGTAGACCGTGGCAGGCCAATCAGCCCCAGCATTTT	CASRPWQANQPQHF